This T cell receptor beta chain came from a study of blood T cell repertoires in COVID-19. Germline V lookup: CDR1 MDHEN, CDR2 SYDVKM. Trimming took 6 bases from V and 7 from J, leaving 15 bases between them. This CDR3 contains 13 residues. Data came from immunoSEQ multiplex PCR; TCRdb stores just in-frame clones and leaves some out. The table shows hundreds of thousands of clones, with about 82% occurring only once. The TCR originated in a man between 50 and 59 years old with active or convalescent COVID-19. The sequencing sample was made of peripheral blood. The chain is built from TRBV28 and TRBJ1-2; D may be TRBD1 (6 bases). The CDR3 coding sequence is TGTGCCAGCAGCCCCGGGACAAAGGGTGGCTACACCTTC. Protein product: CASSPGTKGGYTF.